This is a list of T cell receptor beta chains from one sample in a study of radiation and T cells in renal cell carcinoma. Libraries were prepared by immunoSEQ multiplex PCR; TCRdb keeps only in-frame clonotypes and omits some of them. The sample contains about 170,000 clones, about 87% of which appear only once. The source was blood, collected from a patient whose treatment included radiotherapy and nephrectomy. All receptors derive from a woman aged 50 to 60 with renal cell carcinoma. The conserved cysteine and the conserved F or W are not part of the CDR3 here. Fields, in order: V gene, D gene, J gene, clone size, CDR3 protein. D genes are given only for firm matches. Some rows have no size entry. The others give once, few or many, or a class for an expanded clone.

TRBV10-1	.	TRBJ1-6	.	ASLGTSLLYNSPLH
TRBV6-5	.	TRBJ2-2	once	ASSPMTANTGELF
TRBV5-1	.	TRBJ2-7	.	ASSLDQVAYEQY
TRBV14	TRBD1	TRBJ1-5	.	ASSQDRDRDWGNQPQH
TRBV19	.	TRBJ1-3	once	ASSGGALSGNTIY
TRBV14	TRBD2	TRBJ2-5	.	ASSQGLAGPETQY
TRBV13	.	TRBJ2-1	once	ASSWASADNEQF
TRBV6-5	TRBD2	TRBJ2-3	.	ASSLAGGPQYTQY
TRBV11-3	.	TRBJ2-3	.	ASSPGERGTDTQY
TRBV30	.	TRBJ1-1	.	AWRVGGPEAF
TRBV4-1	TRBD1	TRBJ1-2	.	ASSQDRGQRGYT
TRBV9	.	TRBJ2-1	.	ASSPSPNEQF
TRBV5-1	.	TRBJ2-5	.	ASSLGVIQETQY
TRBV30	.	TRBJ1-2	.	AWSVPGWRGYGYT
TRBV7-2	TRBD1	TRBJ1-6	.	ASSGYRGLDSPLH
TRBV6-6	.	TRBJ1-4	once	ASSKGRSGDGEKLF
TRBV9	TRBD1	TRBJ1-3	.	ASSVGTGEGNTIY
TRBV5-1	TRBD1	TRBJ1-2	.	ASSFDRDYGYT